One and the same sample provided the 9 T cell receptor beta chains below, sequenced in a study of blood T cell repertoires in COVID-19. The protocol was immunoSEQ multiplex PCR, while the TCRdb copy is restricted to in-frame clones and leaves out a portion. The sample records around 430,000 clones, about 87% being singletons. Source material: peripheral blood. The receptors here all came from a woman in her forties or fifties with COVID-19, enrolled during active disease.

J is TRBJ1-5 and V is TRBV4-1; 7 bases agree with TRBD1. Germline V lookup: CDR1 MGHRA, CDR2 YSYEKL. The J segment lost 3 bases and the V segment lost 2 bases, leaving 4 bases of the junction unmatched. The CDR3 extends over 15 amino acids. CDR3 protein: CASSQPTGSNQPQHF. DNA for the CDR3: TGCGCCAGCAGCCAACCGACAGGGTCCAATCAGCCCCAGCATTTT.

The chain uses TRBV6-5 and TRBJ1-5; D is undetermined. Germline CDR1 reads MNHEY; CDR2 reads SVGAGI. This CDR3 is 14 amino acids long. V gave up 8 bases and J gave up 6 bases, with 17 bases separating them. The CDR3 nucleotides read TGTGCCAGCTCGCGAGAGAGGGAGTTTCAGCCCCAGCATTTT. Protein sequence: CASSREREFQPQHF.

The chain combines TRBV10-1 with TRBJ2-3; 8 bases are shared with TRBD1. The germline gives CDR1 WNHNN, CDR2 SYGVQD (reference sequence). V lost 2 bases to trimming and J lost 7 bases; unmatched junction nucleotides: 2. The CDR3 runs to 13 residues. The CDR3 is CASSEQGANTQYF. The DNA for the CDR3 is TGCGCCAGCAGTGAGCAGGGGGCAAATACGCAGTATTTT.

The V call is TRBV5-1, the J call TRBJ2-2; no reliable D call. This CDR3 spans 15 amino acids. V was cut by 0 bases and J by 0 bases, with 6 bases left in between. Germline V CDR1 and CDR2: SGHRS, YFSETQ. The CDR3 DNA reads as TGCGCCAGCAGCTTGGATGGAGCGAACACCGGGGAGCTGTTTTTT. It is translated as CASSLDGANTGELFF. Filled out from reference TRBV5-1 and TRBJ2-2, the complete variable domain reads KAGVTQTPRYLIKTRGQQVTLSCSPISGHRSVSWYQQTPGQGLQFLFEYFSETQRNKGNFPGRFSGRQFSNSRSEMNVSTLELGDSALYLCASSLDGANTGELFFGEGSRLTVL.

In DNA form, the CDR3 reads TGCGCCAGCAGCTGGTCCGGGACAGGGACTGAAGCTTTCTTT. It specifies CASSWSGTGTEAFF. The V gene is TRBV5-1, the J gene TRBJ1-1, with 9 positions matching TRBD1. Germline V gene data show CDR1 as SGHRS and CDR2 as YFSETQ. The trim removed 3 bases at V and 5 bases at J, leaving 5 bases unmatched. The length of the CDR3 is 14 residues. The full variable domain, completed using reference TRBV5-1 and TRBJ1-1, is KAGVTQTPRYLIKTRGQQVTLSCSPISGHRSVSWYQQTPGQGLQFLFEYFSETQRNKGNFPGRFSGRQFSNSRSEMNVSTLELGDSALYLCASSWSGTGTEAFFGQGTRLTVV.

CDR3 amino acids: CASRSGLVSADTQYF. The CDR3 DNA is TGTGCCAGCAGGTCCGGACTAGTAAGTGCAGATACGCAGTATTTT. The rearrangement uses TRBV6-5 and TRBJ2-3; TRBD2 matches at 7 bases. The V and J ends lost 6 bases and 4 bases, in that order; junction bases with no gene match: 10. This CDR3 region has 15 residues. Per germline, CDR1 MNHEY and CDR2 SVGAGI.

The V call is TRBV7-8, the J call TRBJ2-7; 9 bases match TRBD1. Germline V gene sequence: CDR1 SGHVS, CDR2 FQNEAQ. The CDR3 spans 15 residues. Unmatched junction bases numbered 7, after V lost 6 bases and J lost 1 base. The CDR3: CASRPSGTGSYEQYF. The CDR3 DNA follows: TGTGCCAGCAGGCCCTCCGGGACAGGGTCCTACGAGCAGTACTTC.

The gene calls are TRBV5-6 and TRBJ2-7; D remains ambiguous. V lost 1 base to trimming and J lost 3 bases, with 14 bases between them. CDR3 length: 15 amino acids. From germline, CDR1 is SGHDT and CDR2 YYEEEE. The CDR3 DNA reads TGTGCCAGCAGCTTGAGAAGTAGCCGGGTCTACGAGCAGTACTTC. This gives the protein CASSLRSSRVYEQYF.

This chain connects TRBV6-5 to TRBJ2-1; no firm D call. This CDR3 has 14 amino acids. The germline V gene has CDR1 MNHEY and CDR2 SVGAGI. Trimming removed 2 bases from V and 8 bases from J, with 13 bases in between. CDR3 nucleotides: TGTGCCAGCAGTTACCCCACTCCTTATGATGAGCAGTTCTTC. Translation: CASSYPTPYDEQFF.